This record concerns one T cell receptor beta chain sequence. As yet, its antigen is unknown. The record originates from a study of PD-L1 blockade in urothelial cancer. As for the study in general: Patients took up atezolizumab at some point between 2014 and 2015 at 1,200 mg intravenously every 3 weeks.

Assay used: immunoSEQ multiplex PCR; TCRdb lists only in-frame clones, some missing. The sample carries around 130,000 clones, approximately 84% recorded once. Stated time point: pretreatment peripheral blood. The study's findings and limits: Tumor-associated clones in blood expanded more at 3 weeks in durable-benefit patients.

Source: PBMCs, taken around atezolizumab (anti-PD-L1) treatment. This TCR was recovered from a man aged 45-60 years with urothelial cancer.

In DNA, the CDR3 is TGTGCCAGCAGCTTCCGCAGGGGGTGGTACGAGCAGTACTTC. It encodes CASSFRRGWYEQYF. The chain has TRBV7-8 and TRBJ2-7, with TRBD1 matching over 7 bases. This CDR3 spans 14 amino acids. The V segment lost 3 bases and the J segment 4 bases; nucleotides outside the gene matches: 6. Germline lookup yields CDR1 SGHVS and CDR2 FQNEAQ.